A single sample is the source of the 22 T cell receptor beta chains below, sequenced in a study of T cells after yellow fever vaccination. TCRdb processed the 5' RACE reads anew with MiXCR; each CDR3 protein has one entry. Of approximately 510,000 distinct CDR3 sequences listed, 21% were seen once; the top ten hold about 16%. Sequences were derived from PBMCs, sampled roughly 20 days after the first yellow fever vaccination. The receptors stem from a young man who received the YFV17D yellow fever vaccine.

V is TRBV7-2 and J is TRBJ2-2; D is possibly TRBD1 or TRBD2 (5 bases each). CDR1 is SGHTA and CDR2 is FQGNSA in the germline V gene. The V and J ends lost 3 bases and 3 bases respectively, with 14 bases between them. This CDR3 is built from 16 residues. Here the CDR3 reads CASSLRAGRDTGELFF. CDR3 bases: TGTGCCAGCAGCTTGCGCGCAGGGCGGGACACCGGGGAGCTGTTTTTT. Together with reference TRBV7-2 and TRBJ2-2, the CDR3 gives the full variable domain: GAGVSQSPSNKVTEKGKDVELRCDPISGHTALYWYRQSLGQGLEFLIYFQGNSAPDKSGLPSDRFSAERTGGSVSTLTIQRTQQEDSAVYLCASSLRAGRDTGELFFGEGSRLTVL.

The J gene is TRBJ2-5, the V gene TRBV27; tentatively, D is TRBD1 or TRBD2 (5 bases each). Deletions cut 0 bases from V and 5 bases from J, with 19 bases between. Per the germline V gene, CDR1 is MNHEY and CDR2 is SMNVEV (reference sequence). CDR3 length equals 17 residues. The DNA for the CDR3 is TGTGCCAGCAGTTTATCTGGGGGACCCGGAGTTGGTGAGACCCAGTACTTC. Its translation is CASSLSGGPGVGETQYF.

The rearrangement uses TRBV4-3 and TRBJ1-2; tentative D call: TRBD1 (5 bases). CDR1 and CDR2 from the germline V gene are LGHNA and YSLEER. Trimming shortened V by 0 bases and J by 4 bases, and 24 bases separated the two germline ends. This CDR3 is 19 amino acids long. CDR3 DNA: TGCGCCAGCAGCCAAGACACACAGGCCGGGACCCTTCTTGGCTATGGCTACACCTTC. This translates into CASSQDTQAGTLLGYGYTF.

CDR3: CSHGLAGSDTQYF. The CDR3 DNA sequence: TGCAGCCACGGACTAGCCGGGTCAGATACGCAGTATTTT. This chain connects TRBV20-1 to TRBJ2-3; TRBD2 aligns across 8 bases. The CDR3 loop spans 13 amino acids. Germline loops: CDR1 DFQATT, CDR2 SNEGSKA (reference sequence).

This clonotype was counted between two and nine times. This rearrangement joins TRBV7-9 to TRBJ1-5; D is undetermined. The V and J ends lost 4 bases and 1 base respectively, with 8 bases between them. CDR1 is SEHNR, CDR2 FQNEAQ, per germline (reference sequence). This CDR3 comprises 14 residues. The DNA for the CDR3 is TGTGCCAGCAGCTCGTGGGGAAGCAATCAGCCCCAGCATTTT. This codes for CASSSWGSNQPQHF. Together with reference TRBV7-9 and TRBJ1-5, the CDR3 gives the full variable domain: DTGVSQNPRHKITKRGQNVTFRCDPISEHNRLYWYRQTLGQGPEFLTYFQNEAQLEKSRLLSDRFSAERPKGSFSTLEIQRTEQGDSAMYLCASSSWGSNQPQHFGDGTRLSIL.

This sequence joins TRBV3-1 and TRBJ2-2, with 7 bases that match TRBD1. This CDR3 spans 14 amino acids. Germline V lookup: CDR1 LGHDT, CDR2 YNNKEL (reference sequence). Germline trimming cut 1 base from V and 6 bases from J; bases unmatched to any gene: 2. DNA of the CDR3: TGTGCCAGCAGCCAAGTACAGGGGTCCGGGGAGCTGTTTTTT. Amino acid sequence: CASSQVQGSGELFF.

In this sample, this clonotype turned up a few times. The chain carries TRBV11-2 and TRBJ2-1, with 8 positions matching TRBD2. From germline, CDR1 is SGHAT and CDR2 FQNNGV. There are 17 residues in the CDR3. The V gene end was trimmed by 4 bases and the J gene end by 1 base; junction bases not matched to a gene: 9. CDR3 nucleotides: TGTGCCAGCAGCTCCGGCCCGGGACTAGGGTCCTACAATGAGCAGTTCTTC. Its protein product is CASSSGPGLGSYNEQFF.

This clonotype was observed at least ten times. The genes are TRBV12-3 or TRBV12-4 and TRBJ2-7, with TRBD2 matching over 7 bases. Unmatched junction bases numbered 5, after V lost 6 bases and J lost 0 bases. The CDR3 is made up of 14 amino acids. The DNA of the CDR3 is TGTGCCAGCAGGATAGCGGGTCCCTCCTACGAGCAGTACTTC. Its protein product is CASRIAGPSYEQYF.

The table lists this clonotype with a few counts. CDR3 amino acids: CASSYRPGGVHTGELFF. DNA of the CDR3: TGTGCCAGCAGCTATAGACCAGGTGGAGTGCACACCGGGGAGCTGTTTTTT. The chain recombines TRBV7-2 with TRBJ2-2; D ambiguous. The V gene lost 4 bases and the J gene lost 3 bases, with 18 bases spanning the gap. Germline V gene sequence: CDR1 SGHTA, CDR2 FQGNSA. This CDR3 is built from 17 residues.

V usage is TRBV5-1 and J usage is TRBJ2-2; D gene unclear. V was clipped by 0 bases and J by 9 bases, with 6 bases between them. The CDR3 runs to 12 residues. The germline CDR1 and CDR2 sequences are SGHRS and YFSETQ. CDR3 loop: CASSLALRELFF. The CDR3 DNA follows: TGCGCCAGCAGCTTGGCTTTAAGGGAGCTGTTTTTT.

This clonotype was detected only a few times. The chain joins TRBV7-3 to TRBJ2-3; D may be TRBD2 (6 bases). This CDR3 has 15 residues. Trimming removed 1 base from V and 6 bases from J, with 14 bases in between. Germline CDR1 SGHTA, CDR2 FQGTGA. The CDR3 loop reads CASSLRVAEGDTQYF. The DNA of the CDR3 is TGTGCCAGCAGCTTAAGAGTTGCGGAGGGGGATACGCAGTATTTT.

This chain links TRBV7-8 with TRBJ2-3; 10 nucleotides agree with TRBD2. Germline V gene sequence: CDR1 SGHVS, CDR2 FQNEAQ. This CDR3 comprises 17 residues. The trim removed 5 bases at V and 1 base at J, leaving 9 bases unmatched. The CDR3, as DNA: TGTGCCAGCAGCCCGAGCGGGGGGGGAAAGGGCACAGATACGCAGTATTTT. This codes for CASSPSGGGKGTDTQYF.

Comment on this clonotype: The junction departs from the called germline gene at one end, perhaps through a read error. This chain uses TRBV9 with TRBJ1-1; D might be TRBD1 (6 bases). The CDR3 totals 15 residues. Germline loops: CDR1 SGDLS, CDR2 YYNGEE. CDR3 DNA sequence: TGTGCCAGCACCCGGGGGGGCTCTATGAACACTGAAGCTTACTTT. Its translation: CASTRGGSMNTEAYF. Combining the CDR3 with reference TRBV9 and TRBJ1-1 gives the whole variable domain DSGVTQTPKHLITATGQRVTLRCSPRSGDLSVYWYQQSLDQGLQFLIQYYNGEERAKGNILERFSAQQFPDLHSELNLSSLELGDSALYFCASTRGGSMNTEAYFGQGTRLTVV.

The chain uses TRBV20-1 and TRBJ2-3; 10 bases are a match to TRBD2. Germline values: CDR1 DFQATT, CDR2 SNEGSKA (reference sequence). CDR3 length equals 14 residues. V trimming: 6 bases; J trimming: 4 bases; junction bases outside the gene matches: 7. The CDR3 sequence is CSAKAGGPADTQYF. The DNA for the CDR3 is TGCAGTGCAAAAGCGGGGGGGCCCGCAGATACGCAGTATTTT.

The V call is TRBV19, the J call TRBJ1-5, with D perhaps matching TRBD1 (6 bases). The V gene's germline CDR1 is LNHDA and CDR2 SQIVND (reference sequence). V lost 6 bases and J lost 4, with 16 bases in between. This CDR3 has 15 amino acids. The CDR3 reads CASSYLVGGNQPQHF. For the CDR3, the DNA is TGTGCCAGTAGCTACCTCGTAGGGGGGAATCAGCCCCAGCATTTT.

V gene TRBV5-1 combines with J gene TRBJ1-1; the D gene is possibly TRBD1 (6 bases). V was pared by 2 bases and J by 4 bases, with 12 bases between. There are 14 residues in the CDR3. Germline V gene lookup returns CDR1 SGHRS and CDR2 YFSETQ. DNA of the CDR3: TGCGCCAGCAGCTTTCAGGGGAGTAGCACTGAAGCTTTCTTT. This codes for CASSFQGSSTEAFF.

The rearrangement uses TRBV19 and TRBJ1-5, with D uncertain. V gave up 8 bases and J gave up 0 bases, with 11 bases separating them. The germline V gene has CDR1 LNHDA and CDR2 SQIVND (reference sequence). This CDR3 is 14 amino acids long. The CDR3 region is CASRSADSNQPQHF. The CDR3 DNA is TGTGCCAGTCGGTCGGCAGATAGCAATCAGCCCCAGCATTTT.

J is TRBJ2-1 and V is TRBV20-1; a possible D gene is TRBD2 (6 bases). The CDR3 has 13 residues. Per the germline V gene, CDR1 is DFQATT and CDR2 is SNEGSKA (reference sequence). The V gene lost 5 bases and the J gene lost 0 bases, with 8 bases spanning the gap. The DNA of the CDR3 is TGCAGTGCTGCGGAGGGCTCCTACAATGAGCAGTTCTTC. It is translated as CSAAEGSYNEQFF.

This clonotype has more than one count but fewer than ten. This chain uses TRBV5-1 with TRBJ2-3; 8 bases match TRBD2. From germline, CDR1 is SGHRS and CDR2 YFSETQ. CDR3 length equals 14 residues. The ends lost 4 bases at V and 2 bases at J; junction bases unmatched: 3. DNA for the CDR3: TGCGCCAGCAGCAATAGCGGGGCCACAGATACGCAGTATTTT. The encoded protein is CASSNSGATDTQYF.

The sample holds many counts of this clonotype. The genes are TRBV5-1 and TRBJ1-6, with 7 bases aligning to TRBD1. Germline trimming cut 0 bases from V and 11 bases from J; bases unmatched to any gene: 8. Looked up from germline, CDR1 is SGHRS and CDR2 is YFSETQ. The CDR3 has 15 residues. CDR3 DNA: TGCGCCAGCAGCTTGGACCTGCGACAGGGAACACCCCTCCACTTT. Residues: CASSLDLRQGTPLHF.

The count of this clonotype is one. The chain couples TRBV5-5 to TRBJ2-3, with TRBD1 identical over 8 bases. CDR1 and CDR2 (germline): SGHKS, YYEKEE (reference sequence). Unmatched junction bases numbered 7, after V lost 4 bases and J lost 6 bases. The CDR3 is 14 residues long. In DNA, the CDR3 is TGTGCCAGCAGCACGGGTTACAGGGGGGATACGCAGTATTTT. Translated: CASSTGYRGDTQYF.

The rearrangement links TRBV5-1 to TRBJ1-6; D not resolved. Germline V gene data show CDR1 as SGHRS and CDR2 as YFSETQ. Trimming cost V 1 base and J 0 bases, with 11 bases left between them. The CDR3 spans 17 residues. CDR3 protein: CASSLSAESSYNSPLHF. The CDR3 DNA is TGCGCCAGCAGCTTGTCGGCGGAGAGCTCCTATAATTCACCCCTCCACTTT.